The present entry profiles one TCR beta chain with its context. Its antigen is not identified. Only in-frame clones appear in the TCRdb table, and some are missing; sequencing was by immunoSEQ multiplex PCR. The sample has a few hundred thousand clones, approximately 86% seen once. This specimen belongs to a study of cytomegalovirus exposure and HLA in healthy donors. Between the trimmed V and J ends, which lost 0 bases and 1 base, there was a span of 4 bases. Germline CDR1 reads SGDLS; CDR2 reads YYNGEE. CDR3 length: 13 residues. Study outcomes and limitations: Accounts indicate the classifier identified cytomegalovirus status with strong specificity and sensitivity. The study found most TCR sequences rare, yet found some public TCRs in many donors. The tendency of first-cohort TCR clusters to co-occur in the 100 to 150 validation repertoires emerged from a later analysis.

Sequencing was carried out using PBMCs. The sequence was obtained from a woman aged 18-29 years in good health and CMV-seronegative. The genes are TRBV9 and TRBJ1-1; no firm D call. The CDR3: CASSVVRNTEAFF. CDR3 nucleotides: TGTGCCAGCAGCGTAGTTAGGAACACTGAAGCTTTCTTT.